This TCR beta chain came from a study of relationships among human T cell subsets. CDR3 length: 13 amino acids. The V end was cut by 3 bases, the J end by 3 bases, with 12 bases between. Germline V gene sequence: CDR1 SQVTM, CDR2 ANQGSEA. This clonotype counts as large. Its specificity is unknown. Overall study findings and caveats: Across seven subsets, gene usage, CDR3 length and N-additions did not differ significantly.

From mRNA, alpha and beta CDR3 regions were amplified using semiquantitative ARM-PCR. ARM-PCR used tagged nested gene-specific primers, then communal superprimers for exponential amplification. TCRdb independently ran MiXCR on the multiplex PCR reads; one entry per CDR3 protein. The data show 6,700 or so distinct CDR3 sequences, around 64% seen once. Naive plus transitional T cells were isolated with anti-CD45RA microbeads from pooled CD4+ and CD8+ T cells. V is TRBV29-1 and J is TRBJ2-7; D remains unclear. This receptor was obtained from a man aged 35 to 55 in good health. Sequencing was carried out using naive and transitional (CD45RA+) T cells sorted from blood. The CDR3 protein is CSVENGLGYEQYF. The CDR3, as DNA: TGCAGCGTTGAGAACGGGCTCGGCTACGAGCAGTACTTC.